The T cell receptor beta chain described here comes from a study of T cell responses to AZD1222 COVID-19 vaccine. V dropped 0 bases and J dropped 4 bases, with 6 bases sitting between them. In germline, CDR1 is MNHEY, CDR2 SVGEGT. This CDR3 is built from 13 residues. Overall study findings and caveats: Spike-specific TCR breadth and depth both grew after two AZD1222 doses.

Concerning this clone: Its specificity is unknown. This specimen includes other DNA sequences encoding the same CDR3.

Measured with immunoSEQ multiplex PCR; TCRdb has only the in-frame clones, and not every one. The sample contains around 99,000 clones, around nine tenths of which appear only once. The chain uses TRBV6-2 or TRBV6-3 and TRBJ1-1; D uncertain. The sequenced sample was peripheral blood, obtained on day 0 of AZD1222 vaccination. This receptor was obtained from an adult in good health. The CDR3 DNA follows: TGTGCCAGCAGTTACTCTGAGGGCACTGAAGCTTTCTTT. The encoded protein is CASSYSEGTEAFF.